This TCR beta chain came from a study of response to subunit inactivated influenza vaccine. Study-level points and caveats: Authors suggested each seasonal influenza vaccination recruits few new T cells.

TCRdb re-called the RT-PCR reads with MiXCR, one entry per CDR3 protein. The table has a few hundred thousand distinct CDR3 sequences, 12% to 15% seen once; the top ten hold approximately 12%. On this clonotype itself: Its antigen is currently unknown.

The CDR3 length is 14 residues. V was pared by 4 bases and J by 1 base, with 12 bases between. CDR1 SGHRS and CDR2 YFSETQ come from the germline V gene. This specimen consisted of PBMCs from blood, obtained approximately 13 days after vaccination. This chain links TRBV5-1 with TRBJ2-7; tentatively, D is TRBD2 (6 bases). This sequence was found in a man aged 50-60 years who received an inactivated influenza vaccine. The CDR3 region is CASSAGPTSYEQYF. DNA of the CDR3: TGCGCCAGCAGCGCGGGACCGACGTCCTACGAGCAGTACTTC.